There are many counts of the clone carrying this T cell receptor (beta chain). Germline V gene sequence: CDR1 MNHNS, CDR2 SASEGT. The ends lost 7 bases at V and 8 bases at J; junction bases unmatched: 19. This CDR3 is built from 16 residues. The source of the sample is a study of Graves' ophthalmopathy and Graves' hyperthyroidism. Study details: Upon initial diagnosis and before any treatment, peripheral blood was collected.

Beta-chain TCR CDR3 regions were amplified from RNA transcripts. The first-round RT-PCR employed HTBI primers together with the Qiagen OneStep RT-PCR kit. A multiplex PCR was then performed as the second round. MiXCR was run by TCRdb on the multiplex PCR reads, yielding one entry per CDR3 protein. The sample holds about 370,000 distinct CDR3 sequences, about 17% seen once. V is TRBV6-1 and J is TRBJ1-2, with 7 bases aligning to TRBD1. Specimen: peripheral blood. This TCR came from a woman younger than 35 with Graves' ophthalmopathy. The DNA for the CDR3 is TGTGCCAGCAAAGCCACAGGGGCCGGCTCTATTAGGGGCTACACCTTC. Translating gives CASKATGAGSIRGYTF.